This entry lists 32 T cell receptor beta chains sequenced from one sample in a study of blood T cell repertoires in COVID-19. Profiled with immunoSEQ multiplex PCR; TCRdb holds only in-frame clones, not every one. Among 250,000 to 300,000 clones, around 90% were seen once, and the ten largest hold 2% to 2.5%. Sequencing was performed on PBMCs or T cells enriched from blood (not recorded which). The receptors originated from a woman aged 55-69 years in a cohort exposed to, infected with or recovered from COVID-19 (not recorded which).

The CDR3 spells CASFGDLAGRKNEQFF. The CDR3 region has the DNA TGCGCCAGCTTCGGGGATTTAGCGGGAAGGAAAAATGAGCAGTTCTTC. V gene TRBV5-1 combines with J gene TRBJ2-1; 8 bases line up with TRBD2. CDR3 size: 16 residues. J gave up 7 bases and V 7 bases, and 16 bases lay outside the gene matches. Germline loops: CDR1 SGHRS, CDR2 YFSETQ.

CDR3 nucleotides: TGTGCCAGCACTAACAGGAGAACCTATGGCTACACCTTC. Protein product: CASTNRRTYGYTF. The chain has TRBV6-4 and TRBJ1-2; D is perhaps TRBD1 (5 bases). CDR1 and CDR2 (germline): MRHNA, SNTAGT. This CDR3 contains 13 residues. V was cut by 7 bases and J by 4 bases, with 13 bases left in between.

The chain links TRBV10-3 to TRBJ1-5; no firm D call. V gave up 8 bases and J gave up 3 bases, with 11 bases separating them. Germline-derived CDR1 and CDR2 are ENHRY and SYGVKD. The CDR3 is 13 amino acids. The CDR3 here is CAIRQVANQPQHF. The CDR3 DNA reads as TGTGCCATCCGGCAGGTCGCCAATCAGCCCCAGCATTTT.

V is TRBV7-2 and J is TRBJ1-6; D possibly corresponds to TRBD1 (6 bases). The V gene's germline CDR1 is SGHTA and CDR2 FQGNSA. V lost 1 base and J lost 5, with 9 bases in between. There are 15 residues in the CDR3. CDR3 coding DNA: TGTGCCAGCAGCTTAGACAGGGCCAATAATTCACCCCTCCACTTT. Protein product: CASSLDRANNSPLHF.

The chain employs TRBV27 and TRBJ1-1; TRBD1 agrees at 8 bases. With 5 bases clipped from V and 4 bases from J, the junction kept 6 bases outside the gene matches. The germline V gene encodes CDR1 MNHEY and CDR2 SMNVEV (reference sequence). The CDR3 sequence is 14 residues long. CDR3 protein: CASSPGQGITEAFF. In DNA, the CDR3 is TGTGCCAGCAGTCCAGGACAGGGAATCACTGAAGCTTTCTTT.

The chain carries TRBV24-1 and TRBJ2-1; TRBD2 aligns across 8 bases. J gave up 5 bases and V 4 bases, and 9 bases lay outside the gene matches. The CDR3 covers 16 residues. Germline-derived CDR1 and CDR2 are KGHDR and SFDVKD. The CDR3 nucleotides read TGTGCCACCAGTGACCCCGGACTAGCAGGACACAATGAGCAGTTCTTC. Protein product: CATSDPGLAGHNEQFF.

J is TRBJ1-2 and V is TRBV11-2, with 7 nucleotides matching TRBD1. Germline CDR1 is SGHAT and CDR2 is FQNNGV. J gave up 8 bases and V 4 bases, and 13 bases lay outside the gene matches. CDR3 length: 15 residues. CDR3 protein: CASSSSGQARGGYTF. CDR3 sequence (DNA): TGTGCCAGCAGCTCATCTGGACAGGCCCGGGGGGGCTACACCTTC.

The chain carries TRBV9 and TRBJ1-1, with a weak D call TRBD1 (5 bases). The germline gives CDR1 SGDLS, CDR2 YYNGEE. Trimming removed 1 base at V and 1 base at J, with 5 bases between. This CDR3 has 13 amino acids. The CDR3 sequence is CASSVQGNTEAFF. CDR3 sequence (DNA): TGTGCCAGCAGCGTACAGGGGAACACTGAAGCTTTCTTT.

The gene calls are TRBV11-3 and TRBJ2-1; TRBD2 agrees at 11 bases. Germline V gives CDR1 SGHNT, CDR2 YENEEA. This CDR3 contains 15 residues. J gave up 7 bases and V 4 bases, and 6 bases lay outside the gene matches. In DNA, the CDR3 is TGTGCCAGCAGCTCTAGCGGGAGGTTTCGGAATGAGCAGTTCTTC. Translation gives CASSSSGRFRNEQFF.

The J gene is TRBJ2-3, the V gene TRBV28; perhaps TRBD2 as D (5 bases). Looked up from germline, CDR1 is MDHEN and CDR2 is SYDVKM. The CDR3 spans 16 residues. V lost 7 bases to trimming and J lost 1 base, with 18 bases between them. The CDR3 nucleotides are TGTGCCAGCATGCGGGCCTCCGCCGGTGGCACAGATACGCAGTATTTT. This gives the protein CASMRASAGGTDTQYF.

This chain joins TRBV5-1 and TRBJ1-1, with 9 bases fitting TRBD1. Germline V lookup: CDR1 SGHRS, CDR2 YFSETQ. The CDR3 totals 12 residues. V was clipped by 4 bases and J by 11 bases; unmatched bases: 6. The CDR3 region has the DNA TGCGCCAGCAGCCCCGGGACAGGGTTCGCTTTCTTT. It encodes CASSPGTGFAFF.

The CDR3 here is CASSLATGVGETQYF. The CDR3 DNA reads as TGTGCCAGCAGCTTAGCGACAGGGGTTGGCGAGACCCAGTACTTC. This rearrangement joins TRBV7-9 to TRBJ2-5, with 8 bases matching TRBD1. The CDR3 runs 15 residues. With V trimmed by 0 bases and J by 5 bases, 5 bases remained unmatched. CDR1 and CDR2 (germline): SEHNR, FQNEAQ (reference sequence).

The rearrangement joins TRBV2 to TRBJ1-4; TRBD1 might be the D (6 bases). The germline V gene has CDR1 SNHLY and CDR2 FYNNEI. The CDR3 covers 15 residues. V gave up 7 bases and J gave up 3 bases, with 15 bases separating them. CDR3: CASNQFGTSNEKLFF. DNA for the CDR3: TGTGCCAGCAACCAATTCGGGACATCTAATGAAAAACTGTTTTTT. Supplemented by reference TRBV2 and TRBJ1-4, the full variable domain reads EPEVTQTPSHQVTQMGQEVILRCVPISNHLYFYWYRQILGQKVEFLVSFYNNEISEKSEIFDDQFSVERPDGSNFTLKIRSTKLEDSAMYFCASNQFGTSNEKLFFGSGTQLSVL.

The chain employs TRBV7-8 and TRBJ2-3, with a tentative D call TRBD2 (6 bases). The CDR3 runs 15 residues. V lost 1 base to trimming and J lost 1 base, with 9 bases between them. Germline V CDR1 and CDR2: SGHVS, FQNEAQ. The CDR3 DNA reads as TGTGCCAGCAGCTTAGTCGGAGGGGGCACAGATACGCAGTATTTT. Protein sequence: CASSLVGGGTDTQYF.

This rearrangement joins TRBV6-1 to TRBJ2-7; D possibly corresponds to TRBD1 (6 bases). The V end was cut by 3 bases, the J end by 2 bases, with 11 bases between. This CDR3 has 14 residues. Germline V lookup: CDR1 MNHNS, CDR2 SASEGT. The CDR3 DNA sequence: TGTGCCAGCAGTGAGCTGGGACAAACCTACGAGCAGTACTTC. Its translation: CASSELGQTYEQYF.

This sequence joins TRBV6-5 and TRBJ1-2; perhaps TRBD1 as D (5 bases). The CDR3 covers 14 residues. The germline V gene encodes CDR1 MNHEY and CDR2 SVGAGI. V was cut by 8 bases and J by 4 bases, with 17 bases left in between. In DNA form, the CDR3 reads TGTGCCAGCGGGGGGGGGTTGCGGCGCTATGGCTACACCTTC. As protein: CASGGGLRRYGYTF.

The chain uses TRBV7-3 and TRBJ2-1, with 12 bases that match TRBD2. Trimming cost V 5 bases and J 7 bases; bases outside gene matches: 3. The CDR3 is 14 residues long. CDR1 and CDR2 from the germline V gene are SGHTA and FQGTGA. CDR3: CASSLAGGMNEQFF. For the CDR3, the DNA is TGTGCCAGCAGCCTAGCGGGAGGGATGAATGAGCAGTTCTTC.

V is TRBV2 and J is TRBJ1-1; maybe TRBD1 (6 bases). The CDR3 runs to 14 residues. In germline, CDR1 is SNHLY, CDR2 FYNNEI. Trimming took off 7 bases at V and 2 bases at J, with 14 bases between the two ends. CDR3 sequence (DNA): TGTGCCAGCACCCTGACAGGATCAAACACTGAAGCTTTCTTT. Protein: CASTLTGSNTEAFF.

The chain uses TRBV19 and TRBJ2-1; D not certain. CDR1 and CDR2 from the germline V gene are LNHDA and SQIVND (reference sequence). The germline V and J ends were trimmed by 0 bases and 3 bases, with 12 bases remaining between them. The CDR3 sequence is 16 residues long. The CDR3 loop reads CASSIDLTVGYNEQFF. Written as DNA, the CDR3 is TGTGCCAGTAGTATAGATCTAACGGTTGGCTACAATGAGCAGTTCTTC.

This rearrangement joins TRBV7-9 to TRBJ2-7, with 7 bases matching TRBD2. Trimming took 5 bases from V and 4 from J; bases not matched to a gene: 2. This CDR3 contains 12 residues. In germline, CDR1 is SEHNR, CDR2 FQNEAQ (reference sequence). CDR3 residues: CASSPGGYEQYF. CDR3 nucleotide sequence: TGTGCCAGCAGCCCGGGGGGATACGAGCAGTACTTC.

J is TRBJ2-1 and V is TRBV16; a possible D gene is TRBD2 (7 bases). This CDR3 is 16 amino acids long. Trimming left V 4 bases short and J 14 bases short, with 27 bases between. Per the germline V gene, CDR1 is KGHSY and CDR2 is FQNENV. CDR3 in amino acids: CASSLQGHGGSEREFF. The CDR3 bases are TGTGCCAGCAGCCTACAGGGACACGGCGGGAGTGAGCGGGAGTTCTTC.

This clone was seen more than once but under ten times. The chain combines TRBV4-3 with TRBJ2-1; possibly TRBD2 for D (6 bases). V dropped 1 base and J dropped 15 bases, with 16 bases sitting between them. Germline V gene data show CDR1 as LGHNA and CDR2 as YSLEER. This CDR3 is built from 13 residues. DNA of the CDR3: TGCGCCAGCAGCCAAGGTCGCCGGGACTTGATGTTCTTC. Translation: CASSQGRRDLMFF.

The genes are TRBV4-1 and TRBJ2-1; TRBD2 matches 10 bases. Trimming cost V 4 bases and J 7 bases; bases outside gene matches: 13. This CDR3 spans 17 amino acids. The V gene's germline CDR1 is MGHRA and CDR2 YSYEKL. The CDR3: CASSPRGLAGAVNEQFF. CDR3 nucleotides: TGCGCCAGCAGCCCTAGAGGCCTAGCGGGAGCAGTAAATGAGCAGTTCTTC.

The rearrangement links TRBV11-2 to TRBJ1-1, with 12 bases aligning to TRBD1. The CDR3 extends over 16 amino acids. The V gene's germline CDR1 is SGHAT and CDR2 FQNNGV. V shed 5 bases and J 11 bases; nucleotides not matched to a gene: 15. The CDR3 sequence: CASSREGQGAFGRAFF. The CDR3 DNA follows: TGTGCCAGCAGCCGCGAGGGACAGGGGGCCTTTGGGAGGGCTTTCTTT.

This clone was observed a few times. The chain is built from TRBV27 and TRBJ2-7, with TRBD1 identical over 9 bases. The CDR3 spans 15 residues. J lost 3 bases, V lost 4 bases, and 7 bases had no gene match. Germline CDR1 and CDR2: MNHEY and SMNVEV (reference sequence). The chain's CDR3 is CASSSTRQGDYEQYF. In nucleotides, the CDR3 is TGTGCCAGCAGTTCCACCCGACAGGGGGACTACGAGCAGTACTTC.

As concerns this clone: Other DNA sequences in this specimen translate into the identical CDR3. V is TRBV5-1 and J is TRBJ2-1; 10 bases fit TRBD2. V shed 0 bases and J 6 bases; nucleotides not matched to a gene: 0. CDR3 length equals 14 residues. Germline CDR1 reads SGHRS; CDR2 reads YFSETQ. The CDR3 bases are TGCGCCAGCAGCTTGGCTAGCGGGAGCAATGAGCAGTTCTTC. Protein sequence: CASSLASGSNEQFF.

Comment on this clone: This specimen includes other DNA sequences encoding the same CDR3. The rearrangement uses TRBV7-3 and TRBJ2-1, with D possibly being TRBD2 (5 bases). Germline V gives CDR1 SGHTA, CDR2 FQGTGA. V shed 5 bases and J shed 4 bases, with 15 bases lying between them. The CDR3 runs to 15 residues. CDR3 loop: CASSPPGAGYNEQFF. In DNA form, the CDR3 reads TGTGCCAGCAGCCCCCCAGGTGCGGGTTACAATGAGCAGTTCTTC.

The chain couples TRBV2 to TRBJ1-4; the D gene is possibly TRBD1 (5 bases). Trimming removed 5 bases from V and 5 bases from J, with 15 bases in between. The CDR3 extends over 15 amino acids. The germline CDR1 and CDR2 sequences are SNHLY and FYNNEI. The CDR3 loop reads CASSKQRGLNEKLFF. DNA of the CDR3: TGTGCCAGCAGTAAGCAAAGGGGACTAAATGAAAAACTGTTTTTT. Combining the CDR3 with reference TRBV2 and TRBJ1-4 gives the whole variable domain EPEVTQTPSHQVTQMGQEVILRCVPISNHLYFYWYRQILGQKVEFLVSFYNNEISEKSEIFDDQFSVERPDGSNFTLKIRSTKLEDSAMYFCASSKQRGLNEKLFFGSGTQLSVL.

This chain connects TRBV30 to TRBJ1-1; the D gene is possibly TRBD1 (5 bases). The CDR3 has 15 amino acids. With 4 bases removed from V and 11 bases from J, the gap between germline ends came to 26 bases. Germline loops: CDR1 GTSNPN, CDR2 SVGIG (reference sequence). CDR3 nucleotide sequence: TGTGCCTGGATCCCCGTCCGGGCAGCTGGGGCTGGGGCTTTCTTT. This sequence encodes CAWIPVRAAGAGAFF.

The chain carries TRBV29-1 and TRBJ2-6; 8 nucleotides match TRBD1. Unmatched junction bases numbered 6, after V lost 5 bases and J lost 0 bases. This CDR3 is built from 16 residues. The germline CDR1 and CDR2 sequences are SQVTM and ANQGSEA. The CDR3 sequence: CSVSGTGLSGANVLTF. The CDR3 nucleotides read TGCAGCGTTTCCGGGACAGGACTCTCTGGGGCCAACGTCCTGACTTTC. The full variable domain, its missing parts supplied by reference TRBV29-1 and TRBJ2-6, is SAVISQKPSRDICQRGTSLTIQCQVDSQVTMMFWYRQQPGQSLTLIATANQGSEATYESGFVIDKFPISRPNLTFSTLTVSNMSPEDSSIYLCSVSGTGLSGANVLTFGAGSRLTVL.

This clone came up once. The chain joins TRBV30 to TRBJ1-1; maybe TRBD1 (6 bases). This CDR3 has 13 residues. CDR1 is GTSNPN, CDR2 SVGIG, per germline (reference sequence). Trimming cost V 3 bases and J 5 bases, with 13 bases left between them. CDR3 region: CAWSDRRYTEAFF. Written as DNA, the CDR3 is TGTGCCTGGAGCGACAGGAGGTATACTGAAGCTTTCTTT.

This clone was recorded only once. The CDR3 is CASSIGGLAGDWFF. CDR3 DNA sequence: TGTGCCAGTAGTATAGGGGGACTAGCGGGAGACTGGTTCTTC. The rearrangement uses TRBV19 and TRBJ2-1; 14 bases agree with TRBD2. V gave up 1 base and J gave up 15 bases; unmatched junction bases: 5. The CDR3 runs to 14 residues. Per germline, CDR1 LNHDA and CDR2 SQIVND (reference sequence).